A single sample gave rise to the 7 T cell receptor beta chains below, sequenced in a study of T-cell memory formation after mild COVID-19. TCRdb re-called the 5' RACE reads through MiXCR, storing one row per CDR3 protein. This sample carries 140,000 or so distinct CDR3 sequences, 6% to 7% of them seen once, and the ten largest clones take approximately 2%. Sequencing used PBMCs or a T cell subset sorted from them (not recorded which). These receptors all stem from an adult woman who had mild COVID-19 (a few samples of this study predate the infection). Cell type and time point are not known.

This chain connects TRBV14 to TRBJ1-2; TRBD1 might be the D (5 bases). Germline-derived CDR1 and CDR2 are SGHDN and FVKESK. The ends were cut back, 2 bases at V and 8 bases at J, with 21 bases in the middle. The CDR3 runs to 16 residues. CDR3 residues: CASSQLYGAPLLGYTF. The CDR3 DNA reads as TGTGCCAGCAGCCAATTATACGGGGCCCCCCTCTTGGGCTACACCTTC.

This clonotype was seen at least ten times. The rearrangement links TRBV12-3 or TRBV12-4 to TRBJ2-2; D is possibly TRBD1 (5 bases). V shed 2 bases and J shed 5 bases, with 15 bases lying between them. This CDR3 is 16 amino acids long. The CDR3 region is CASSLTRGAETGELFF. As DNA, the CDR3 is TGTGCCAGCAGTTTAACAAGGGGCGCAGAGACCGGGGAGCTGTTTTTT.

This chain links TRBV4-2 with TRBJ2-1; unclear D gene. There are 15 residues in the CDR3. Trimming removed 0 bases from V and 12 bases from J, with 18 bases in between. In germline, CDR1 is LGHNA, CDR2 YNFKEQ. The DNA for the CDR3 is TGTGCCAGCAGCCAAGAGCCGGTAGTCGCGTTGTGGCAGTTCTTC. It encodes CASSQEPVVALWQFF.

CDR3 loop: CASRRTGIYEQYF. Written as DNA, the CDR3 is TGTGCCAGCAGGCGGACAGGGATCTACGAGCAGTACTTC. The rearrangement uses TRBV2 and TRBJ2-7; 8 nucleotides line up with TRBD1. The CDR3 runs to 13 residues. CDR1 and CDR2 (germline): SNHLY, FYNNEI. The junction had 4 bases not matched to a gene; V was cut back by 6 bases and J by 3 bases.

This clonotype appeared a few times. The rearrangement links TRBV12-3 or TRBV12-4 to TRBJ2-2; D may be TRBD2 (5 bases). The CDR3 consists of 11 residues. V lost 6 bases, J lost 7 bases, and 6 bases lay in between. The CDR3 loop reads CASRTNGELFF. The CDR3 nucleotides are TGTGCCAGCAGGACTAACGGGGAGCTGTTTTTT.

The table lists this clonotype with a few counts. The chain recombines TRBV12-5 with TRBJ1-2, with TRBD1 as a possible D gene (5 bases). The CDR3 is made up of 17 amino acids. In germline, CDR1 is LGHNT, CDR2 FRNRAP. V gave up 0 bases and J gave up 3 bases, with 17 bases separating them. CDR3 sequence: CASGLVPFPGMDYGYTF. The CDR3 DNA sequence: TGTGCTAGTGGTTTGGTACCCTTTCCAGGGATGGACTATGGCTACACCTTC. Full variable domain (rest looked up from reference TRBV12-5 and TRBJ1-2): DARVTQTPRHKVTEMGQEVTMRCQPILGHNTVFWYRQTMMQGLELLAYFRNRAPLDDSGMPKDRFSAEMPDATLATLKIQPSEPRDSAVYFCASGLVPFPGMDYGYTFGSGTRLTVV.

Worth noting for this clonotype: A read error may explain this, as a much larger clone is one base away. This chain links TRBV7-3 with TRBJ2-5; tentatively, D is TRBD2 (6 bases). The CDR3 runs to 16 residues. Germline V gives CDR1 SGHTA, CDR2 FQGTGA. Trimming took 0 bases from V and 5 from J, leaving 16 bases between them. The CDR3: CASSLTETTSGETQYF. For the CDR3, the DNA is TGTGCCAGCAGCTTAACGGAGACTACCAGCGGGGAGACCCAGTACTTC.